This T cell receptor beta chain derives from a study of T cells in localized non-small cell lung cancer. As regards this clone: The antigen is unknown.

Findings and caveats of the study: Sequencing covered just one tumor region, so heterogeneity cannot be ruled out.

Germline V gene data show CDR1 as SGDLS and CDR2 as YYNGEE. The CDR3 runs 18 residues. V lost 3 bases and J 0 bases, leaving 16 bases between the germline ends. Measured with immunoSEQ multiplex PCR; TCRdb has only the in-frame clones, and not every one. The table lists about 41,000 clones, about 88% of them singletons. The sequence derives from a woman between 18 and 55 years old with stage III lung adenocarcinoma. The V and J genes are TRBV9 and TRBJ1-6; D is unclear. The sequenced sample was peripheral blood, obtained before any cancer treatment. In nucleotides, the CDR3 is TGTGCCAGCAGCGCTGAGATAACCCCTAGCTCCTATAATTCACCCCTCCACTTT. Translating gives CASSAEITPSSYNSPLHF.